This T cell receptor (beta chain) derives from a study of T cell repertoires in cytomegalovirus infection (dated by TCRdb to between 2018 and 2020). Broadly, across the study: Donor HLA type was relevant to the analysis, as public TCR beta signatures indicated carriage of CMV infection together with the matching HLA type. Findings and caveats that apply to the study as a whole: The ex vivo response was dominated by HLA-C-restricted CMV-specific TCR beta clonotypes, which also provided the single most frequent clonotype in two of eight donors. Carriers of CMV infection plus the relevant HLA type were discriminated by the cumulative frequency of public TCR beta family members in the study cohort and in an independent roughly 370-donor cohort.

V lost 1 base and J lost 5 bases; the stretch between them is 13 bases long. CDR1 SGHTA and CDR2 FQGNSA were looked up in the germline V gene. The CDR3 sequence holds 15 residues, the cysteine and phenylalanine included. The DNA shown is the 45-base CDR3, in frame from base 1. This clonotype was found a few times. It has no known antigen specificity. No much larger clone is present one base from it, and per-base qualities are unavailable. The sample was run on an Illumina HiSeq 1500. TCRdb passed the public sequencing reads through fastp at Q25 and MiXCR, retaining productive beta sequences. Rows with a matching CDR3 protein are joined into one entry that keeps the most common DNA and genes. This sample is represented by 250,000 to 300,000 distinct CDR3 sequences; 25% of them were singletons. Of the sample, approximately 15% is held by the ten largest clones.

The sample consisted of PBMCs. The receptor comes from a human donor in good health (CMV status not recorded). Some clones in this sample may be carry-over from other donors' samples. The chain is encoded by TRBV7-2 joined to TRBJ2-3; TRBD1 might be the D gene, on 5 matching bases. The CDR3 has the sequence CASSLEGRDGDTQYF. The DNA is TGTGCCAGCAGCTTAGAAGGCAGGGATGGAGATACGCAGTATTTT. With all but the CDR3 taken from the reference TRBV7-2 and TRBJ2-3 genes, the full variable domain is: GAGVSQSPSNKVTEKGKDVELRCDPISGHTALYWYRQSLGQGLEFLIYFQGNSAPDKSGLPSDRFSAERTGGSVSTLTIQRTQQEDSAVYLCASSLEGRDGDTQYFGPGTRLTVL.